This section outlines one TCR beta chain sequence together with its context. Its cognate antigen is unknown. Primers: 60 Vbeta forward and 13 Jbeta reverse. Per the study methods: As a later analysis found, there were 70 million to 100 million unique TCR beta chains, of which around 9.9 million were shared. Profiled with immunoSEQ multiplex PCR; TCRdb holds only in-frame clones, not every one. The V and J calls and the clone size are those of that table, but D and trimming were determined from the DNA. This sample has over 130,000 clones, with about 75% found just once. Healthy bone marrow donors supplied every sample. The data stem from a study of cytomegalovirus exposure and HLA in healthy donors. Findings and caveats of the study: The study flagged approximately 180 TCR beta chains as cytomegalovirus-associated.

The clonotype comes from a young woman in good health and CMV-seronegative. The sequenced material came from PBMCs.

The CDR3: CASSTRGSGRGSEQFF. CDR3 nucleotides: TGTGCCAGTAGTACGCGGGGGAGCGGGAGGGGGAGTGAGCAGTTCTTC. V gene TRBV19 combines with J gene TRBJ2-1; TRBD2 matches at 10 bases. Germline lookup yields CDR1 LNHDA and CDR2 SQIVND (reference sequence). The CDR3 consists of 16 residues. J was trimmed by 9 bases and V by 4 bases; bases with no gene match: 12.